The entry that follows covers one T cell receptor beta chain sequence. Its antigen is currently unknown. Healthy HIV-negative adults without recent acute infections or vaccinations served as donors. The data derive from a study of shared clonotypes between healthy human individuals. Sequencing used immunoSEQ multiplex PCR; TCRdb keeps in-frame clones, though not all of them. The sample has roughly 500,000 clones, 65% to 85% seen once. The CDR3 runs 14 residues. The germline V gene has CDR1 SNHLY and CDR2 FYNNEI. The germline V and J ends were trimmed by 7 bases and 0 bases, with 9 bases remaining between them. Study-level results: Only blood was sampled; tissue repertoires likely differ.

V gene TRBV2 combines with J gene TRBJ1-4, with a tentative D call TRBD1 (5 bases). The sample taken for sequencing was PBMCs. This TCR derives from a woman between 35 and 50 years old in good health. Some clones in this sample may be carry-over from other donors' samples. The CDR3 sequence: CASTGTATNEKLFF. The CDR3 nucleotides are TGTGCCAGCACGGGGACGGCAACTAATGAAAAACTGTTTTTT.